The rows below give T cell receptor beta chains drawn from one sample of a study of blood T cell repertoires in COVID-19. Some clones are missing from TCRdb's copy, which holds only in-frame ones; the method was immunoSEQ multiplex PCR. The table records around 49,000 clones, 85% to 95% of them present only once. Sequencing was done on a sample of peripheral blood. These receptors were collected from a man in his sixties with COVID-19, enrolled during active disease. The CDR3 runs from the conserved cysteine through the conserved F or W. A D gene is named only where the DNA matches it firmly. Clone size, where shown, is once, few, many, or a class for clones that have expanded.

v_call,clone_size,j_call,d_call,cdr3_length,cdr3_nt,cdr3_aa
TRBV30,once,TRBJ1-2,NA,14,TGTGCCTGGACCCTCCCAGGGCTTTATGGCGGCTACACCTTC,CAWTLPGLYGGYTF
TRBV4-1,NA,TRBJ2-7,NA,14,TGCGCCAGCAGCCAAGTCAGGGCCTCCTACGAGCAGTACTTC,CASSQVRASYEQYF
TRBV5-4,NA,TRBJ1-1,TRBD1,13,TGTGCCAGCAGCTTGGGGCAGGGGGCTGAAGCTTTCTTT,CASSLGQGAEAFF
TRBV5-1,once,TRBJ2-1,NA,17,TGCGCCAGCAGCGGTACAACAGGGAAGGTCTCCTACAATGAGCAGTTCTTC,CASSGTTGKVSYNEQFF
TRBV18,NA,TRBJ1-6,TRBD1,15,TGTGCCAGCTCACCGACGACAGGGAATAATTCACCCCTCCACTTT,CASSPTTGNNSPLHF
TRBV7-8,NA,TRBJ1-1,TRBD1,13,TGTGCCAGCAGCTTAGGGGTGCGGGGACAGCCTCTATTT,CASSLGVRGQPLF
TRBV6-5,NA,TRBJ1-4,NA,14,TGTGCCAGCAGTTACTCGTCGGGACAAGAAAAACTGTTTTTT,CASSYSSGQEKLFF
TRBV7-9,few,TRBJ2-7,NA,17,TGTGCCAGCACCAACAGGGTAGGGGGGGTCGCGGCGGACGAGCAGTACTTC,CASTNRVGGVAADEQYF
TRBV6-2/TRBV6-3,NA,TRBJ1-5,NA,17,TGTGCCAGCAGTTACTCGAAGGGGATCGGGAGCAATCAGCCCCAGCATTTT,CASSYSKGIGSNQPQHF
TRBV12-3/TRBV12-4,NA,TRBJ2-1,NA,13,TGTGCCAGCAGGTCGACCGTTGCAGGTGAGCAGTTCTTC,CASRSTVAGEQFF
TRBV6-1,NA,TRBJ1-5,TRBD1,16,TGTGCCAGCAGTGACGGGACAGGGGGAAGCAATCAGCCCCAGCATTTT,CASSDGTGGSNQPQHF
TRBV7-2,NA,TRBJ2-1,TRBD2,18,TGTGCCAGCAGCTTCCTCGGGACTAGCGGGAGGGCCAACAATGAGCAGTTCTTC,CASSFLGTSGRANNEQFF
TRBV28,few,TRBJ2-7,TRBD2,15,TGTGCCAGCATAGAAGCGGGGGAAAGCTCCTACGAGCAGTACTTC,CASIEAGESSYEQYF
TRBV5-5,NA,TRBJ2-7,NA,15,TGTGCCAGCAGCTTGGCTGCGGAGGACCCCTACGAGCAGTACTTC,CASSLAAEDPYEQYF
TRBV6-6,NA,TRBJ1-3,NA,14,TGTGCCAGCTCTGGGGGGGGCTCTGGAAACACCATATATTTT,CASSGGGSGNTIYF
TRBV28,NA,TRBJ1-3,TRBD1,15,TGTGCCAGCGGAACAGGGGCCATCTCTGGAAACACCATATATTTT,CASGTGAISGNTIYF
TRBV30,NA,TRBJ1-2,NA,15,TGTGCCTGGAGTCTCACGGGGGGTGGCGTGTATGGCTACACCTTC,CAWSLTGGGVYGYTF
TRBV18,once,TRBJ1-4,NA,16,TGTGCCAGCTCACCAGGGGCCGAGGAAGCTAATGAAAAACTGTTTTTT,CASSPGAEEANEKLFF
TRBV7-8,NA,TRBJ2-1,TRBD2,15,TGTGCCAGCAGCAATTCGGGACTAGCGAATAATGAGCAGTTCTTC,CASSNSGLANNEQFF
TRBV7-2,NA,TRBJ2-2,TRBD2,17,TGTGCCAGCAGCCCCAGGACTAGCGGGGCCAAACGGCGGGAGCTGTTTTTT,CASSPRTSGAKRRELFF
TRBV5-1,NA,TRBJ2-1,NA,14,TGCGCCAGCAGCTTGGCGGTTAACTACAATGAGCAGTTCTTC,CASSLAVNYNEQFF
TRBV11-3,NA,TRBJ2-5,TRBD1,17,TGTGCCAGCAGCTCCGGACAGGGGTCCTTTGGGGGAGAGACCCAGTACTTC,CASSSGQGSFGGETQYF
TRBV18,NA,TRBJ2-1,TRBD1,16,TGTGCCAGCTCACCAGCGGGGGACAGGGCTGCGACTGAGCAGTTCTTC,CASSPAGDRAATEQFF
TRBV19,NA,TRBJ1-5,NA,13,TGTGCCAGCAACAGGGTTAGCAATCAGCCCCAGCATTTT,CASNRVSNQPQHF
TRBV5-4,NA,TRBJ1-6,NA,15,TGTGCCAGCGGCACAGGGAGCTCCTATAATTCACCCCTCCACTTT,CASGTGSSYNSPLHF